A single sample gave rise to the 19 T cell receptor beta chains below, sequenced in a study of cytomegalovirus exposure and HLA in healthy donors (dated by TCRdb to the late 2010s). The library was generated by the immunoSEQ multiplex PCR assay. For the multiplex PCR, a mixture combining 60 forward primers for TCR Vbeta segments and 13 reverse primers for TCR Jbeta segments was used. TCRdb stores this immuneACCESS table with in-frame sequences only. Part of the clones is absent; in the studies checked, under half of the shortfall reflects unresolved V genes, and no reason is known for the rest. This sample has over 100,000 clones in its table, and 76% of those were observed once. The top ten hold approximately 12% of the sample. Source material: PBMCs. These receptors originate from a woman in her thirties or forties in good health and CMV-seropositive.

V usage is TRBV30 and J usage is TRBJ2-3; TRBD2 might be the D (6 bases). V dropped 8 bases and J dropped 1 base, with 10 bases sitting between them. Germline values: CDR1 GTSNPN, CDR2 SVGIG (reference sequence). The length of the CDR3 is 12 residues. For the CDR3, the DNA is TGTGCCCGGACGGGAGGCACAGATACGCAGTATTTT. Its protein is CARTGGTDTQYF.

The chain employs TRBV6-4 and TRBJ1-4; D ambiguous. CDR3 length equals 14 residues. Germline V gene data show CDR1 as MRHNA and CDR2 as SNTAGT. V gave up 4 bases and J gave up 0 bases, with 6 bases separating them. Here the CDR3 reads CASSVSATNEKLFF. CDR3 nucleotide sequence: TGTGCCAGCAGTGTAAGCGCAACTAATGAAAAACTGTTTTTT.

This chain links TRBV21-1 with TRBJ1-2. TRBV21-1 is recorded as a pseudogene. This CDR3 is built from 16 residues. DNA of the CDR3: TGTGCCAGCACGATCGAGGGCCGGTTCTTTAACTATGGCTACACCTTC. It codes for CASTIEGRFFNYGYTF.

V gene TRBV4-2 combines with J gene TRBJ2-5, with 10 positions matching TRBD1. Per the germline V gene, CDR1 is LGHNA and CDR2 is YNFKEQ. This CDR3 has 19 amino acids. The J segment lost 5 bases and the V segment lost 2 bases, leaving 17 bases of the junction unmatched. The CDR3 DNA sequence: TGTGCCAGCAGCCAAAAGCAAGGACCGGGACAGGGGTTTCCGGAGACCCAGTACTTC. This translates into CASSQKQGPGQGFPETQYF.

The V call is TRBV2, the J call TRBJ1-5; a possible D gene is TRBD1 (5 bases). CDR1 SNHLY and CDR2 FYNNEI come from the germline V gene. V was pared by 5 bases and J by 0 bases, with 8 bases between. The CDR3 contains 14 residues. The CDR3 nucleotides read TGTGCCAGCAGTCAACAGGTTAGCAATCAGCCCCAGCATTTT. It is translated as CASSQQVSNQPQHF.

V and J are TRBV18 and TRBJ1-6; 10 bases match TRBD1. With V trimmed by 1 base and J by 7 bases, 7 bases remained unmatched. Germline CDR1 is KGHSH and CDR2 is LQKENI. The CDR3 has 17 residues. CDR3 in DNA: TGTGCCAGCTCACCACTGGGCGTGGGACAGGGGAATTCACCCCTCCACTTT. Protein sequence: CASSPLGVGQGNSPLHF.

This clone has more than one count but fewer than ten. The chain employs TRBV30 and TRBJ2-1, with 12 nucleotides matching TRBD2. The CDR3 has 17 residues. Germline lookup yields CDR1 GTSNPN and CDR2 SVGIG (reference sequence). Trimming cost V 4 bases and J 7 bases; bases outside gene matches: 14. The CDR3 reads CAWNKRASGGASNEQFF. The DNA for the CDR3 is TGTGCCTGGAATAAACGGGCTAGCGGGGGGGCCAGTAATGAGCAGTTCTTC. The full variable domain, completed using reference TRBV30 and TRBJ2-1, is SQTIHQWPATLVQPVGSPLSLECTVEGTSNPNLYWYRQAAGRGLQLLFYSVGIGQISSEVPQNLSASRPQDRQFILSSKKLLLSDSGFYLCAWNKRASGGASNEQFFGPGTRLTVL.

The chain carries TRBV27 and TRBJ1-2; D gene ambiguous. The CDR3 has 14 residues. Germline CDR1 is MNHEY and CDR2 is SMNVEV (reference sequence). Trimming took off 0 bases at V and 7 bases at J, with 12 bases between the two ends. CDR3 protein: CASSLSSGSGGYTF. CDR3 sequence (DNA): TGTGCCAGCAGTTTATCTTCGGGGAGTGGTGGCTACACCTTC.

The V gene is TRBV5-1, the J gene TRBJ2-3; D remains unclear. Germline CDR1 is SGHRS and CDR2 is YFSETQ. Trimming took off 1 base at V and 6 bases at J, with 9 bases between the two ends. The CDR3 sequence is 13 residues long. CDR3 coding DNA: TGCGCCAGCAGCTTGAGGCAGACTGATACGCAGTATTTT. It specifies CASSLRQTDTQYF. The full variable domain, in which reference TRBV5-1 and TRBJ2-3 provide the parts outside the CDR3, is KAGVTQTPRYLIKTRGQQVTLSCSPISGHRSVSWYQQTPGQGLQFLFEYFSETQRNKGNFPGRFSGRQFSNSRSEMNVSTLELGDSALYLCASSLRQTDTQYFGPGTRLTVL.

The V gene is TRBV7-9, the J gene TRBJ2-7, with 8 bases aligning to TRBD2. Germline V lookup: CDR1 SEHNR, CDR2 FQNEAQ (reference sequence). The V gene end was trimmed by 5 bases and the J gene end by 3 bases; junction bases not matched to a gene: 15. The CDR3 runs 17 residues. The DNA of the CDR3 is TGTGCCAGCAGCCGGGAGGGCACCGGGACACAACACTACGAGCAGTACTTC. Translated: CASSREGTGTQHYEQYF.

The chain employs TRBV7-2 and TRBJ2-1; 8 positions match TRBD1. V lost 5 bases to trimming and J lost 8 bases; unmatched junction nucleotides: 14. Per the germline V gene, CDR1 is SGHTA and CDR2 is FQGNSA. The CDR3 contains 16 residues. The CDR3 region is CASSRTGIGPWDEQFF. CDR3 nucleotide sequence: TGTGCCAGCAGCCGGACAGGGATCGGTCCATGGGATGAGCAGTTCTTC.

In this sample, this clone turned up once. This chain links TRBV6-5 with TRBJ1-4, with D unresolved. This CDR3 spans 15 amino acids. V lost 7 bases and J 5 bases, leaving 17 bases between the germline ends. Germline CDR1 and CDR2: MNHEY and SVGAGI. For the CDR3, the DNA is TGTGCCAGCACGGACCGGCCGGGAACGAATGAAAAACTGTTTTTT. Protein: CASTDRPGTNEKLFF.

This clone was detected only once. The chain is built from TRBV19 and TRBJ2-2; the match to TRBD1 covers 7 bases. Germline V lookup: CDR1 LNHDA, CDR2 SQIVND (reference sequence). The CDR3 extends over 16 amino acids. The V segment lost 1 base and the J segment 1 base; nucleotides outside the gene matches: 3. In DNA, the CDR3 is TGTGCCAGTAGTATAGGCCGGGACAGGAACACCGGGGAGCTGTTTTTT. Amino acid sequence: CASSIGRDRNTGELFF.

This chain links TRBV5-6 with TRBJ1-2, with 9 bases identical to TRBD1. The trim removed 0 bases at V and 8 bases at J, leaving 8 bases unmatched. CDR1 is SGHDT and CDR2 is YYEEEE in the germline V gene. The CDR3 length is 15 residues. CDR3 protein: CASSLARTGVRGYTF. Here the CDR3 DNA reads TGTGCCAGCAGCTTGGCCCGGACAGGGGTTCGGGGCTACACCTTC.

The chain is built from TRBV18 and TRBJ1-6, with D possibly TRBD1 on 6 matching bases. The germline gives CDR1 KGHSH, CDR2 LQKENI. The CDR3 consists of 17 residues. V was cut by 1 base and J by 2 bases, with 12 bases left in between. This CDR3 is CASSPLGGGAYNSPLHF. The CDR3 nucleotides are TGTGCCAGCTCACCACTCGGGGGGGGCGCCTATAATTCACCCCTCCACTTT.

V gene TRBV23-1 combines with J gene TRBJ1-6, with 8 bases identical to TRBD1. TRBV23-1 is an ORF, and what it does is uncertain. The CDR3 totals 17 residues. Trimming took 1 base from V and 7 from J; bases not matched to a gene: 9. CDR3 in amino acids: CASSQFFQGAENSPLHF. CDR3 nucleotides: TGCGCCAGCAGTCAATTTTTCCAGGGGGCAGAGAATTCACCCCTCCACTTT.

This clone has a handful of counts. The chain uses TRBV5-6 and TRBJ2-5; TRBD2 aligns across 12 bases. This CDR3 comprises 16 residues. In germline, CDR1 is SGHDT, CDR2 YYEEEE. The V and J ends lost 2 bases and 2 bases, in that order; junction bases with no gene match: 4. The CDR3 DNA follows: TGTGCCAGCAGCTTAAAACTAGCGGGGGGTCAAGAGACCCAGTACTTC. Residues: CASSLKLAGGQETQYF.

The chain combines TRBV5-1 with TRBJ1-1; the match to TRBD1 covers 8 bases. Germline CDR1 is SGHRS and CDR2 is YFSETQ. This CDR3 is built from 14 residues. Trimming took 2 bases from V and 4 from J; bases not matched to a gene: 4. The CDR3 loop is CASSFGQGATEAFF. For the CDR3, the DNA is TGCGCCAGCAGCTTCGGACAGGGCGCCACTGAAGCTTTCTTT.

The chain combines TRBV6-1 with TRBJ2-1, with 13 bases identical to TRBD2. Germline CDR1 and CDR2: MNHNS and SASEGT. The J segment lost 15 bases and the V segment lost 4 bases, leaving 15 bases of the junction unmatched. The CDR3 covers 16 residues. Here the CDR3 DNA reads TGTGCCAGCAGTGTGAGGTCTCCGGGACTAGCGGGGTCGGGGTTCTTC. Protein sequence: CASSVRSPGLAGSGFF.